This T cell receptor beta chain is from a study of OX40 agonist ivuxolimab in advanced cancers. The overall study: Given to patients was ivuxolimab, an agonistic anti-OX40 (CD134) antibody. The dose-escalation cohort had hepatocellular carcinoma, melanoma, renal cell or head and neck cancer. Overall study findings and caveats: Averaged across samples, CD8+ T cells carried more expanded clones than CD4+ did.

Concerning this clone: The antigen is unknown.

TCRdb's table, derived via immunoSEQ multiplex PCR, lists solely in-frame clones and lacks some. The sample holds 55,000 to 90,000 clones, roughly 88% seen once. This CDR3 contains 12 residues. The germline V and J ends were trimmed by 10 bases and 4 bases, with 12 bases remaining between them. The germline gives CDR1 ENHRY, CDR2 SYGVKD. The material was CD4+ or CD8+ T cells sorted from blood, obtained in a trial of the OX40 agonist ivuxolimab. The genes are TRBV10-3 and TRBJ2-3, with D hard to call. The TCR originated in an adult with an advanced solid tumor such as melanoma, head and neck, liver or kidney cancer. Here the CDR3 DNA reads TGTGCCACCAATCCGGGCGCAGATACGCAGTATTTT. Amino acids: CATNPGADTQYF.